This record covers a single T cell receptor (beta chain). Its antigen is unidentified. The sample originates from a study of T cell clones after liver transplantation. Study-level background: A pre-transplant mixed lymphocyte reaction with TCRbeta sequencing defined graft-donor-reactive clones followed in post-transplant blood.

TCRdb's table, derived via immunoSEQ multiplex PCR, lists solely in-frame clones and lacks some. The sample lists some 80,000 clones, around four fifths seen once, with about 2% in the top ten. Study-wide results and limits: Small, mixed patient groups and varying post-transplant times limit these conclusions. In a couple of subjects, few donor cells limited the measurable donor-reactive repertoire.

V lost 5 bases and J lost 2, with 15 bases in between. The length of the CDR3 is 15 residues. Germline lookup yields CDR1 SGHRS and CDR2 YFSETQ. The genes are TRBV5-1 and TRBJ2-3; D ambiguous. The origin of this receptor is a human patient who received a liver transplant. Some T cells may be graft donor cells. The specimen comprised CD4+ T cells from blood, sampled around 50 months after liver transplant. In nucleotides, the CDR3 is TGCGCCAGCAGGAGCTCCTCTCGATACACAGATACGCAGTATTTT. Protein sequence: CASRSSSRYTDTQYF.